Listed below are T cell receptor beta chains from one sample, sequenced in a study of OX40 agonist ivuxolimab in advanced cancers. The assay was immunoSEQ multiplex PCR, and TCRdb's table has in-frame clones only and misses some. The table lists about 79,000 clones, 75% to 95% of them singletons. The sample here was CD4+ or CD8+ T cells sorted from blood, taken in a trial of the OX40 agonist ivuxolimab. The origin of the receptors is an adult with an advanced solid tumor such as melanoma, head and neck, liver or kidney cancer. Both conserved end residues are part of each CDR3. A D gene is named only where the DNA matches it firmly. Expanded clones are given a class, and other clones once, few, many or no size at all.

>TRBJ2-1|TRBD2|TRBV2|-
CASSYSGLAGVYNEQFF
TGTGCCAGCAGTTACTCGGGACTAGCGGGAGTCTACAATGAGCAGTTCTTC
>TRBJ1-2|TRBD1|TRBV30|-
CAWGQGQGGYTF
TGTGCCTGGGGACAGGGTCAAGGTGGCTACACCTTC
>TRBJ1-5|TRBD1|TRBV23-1|-
CASSQKPGQGLSSNQPQHF
TGCGCCAGCAGTCAAAAGCCGGGACAGGGGCTCTCAAGCAATCAGCCCCAGCATTTT
>TRBJ2-7|-|TRBV5-1|once
CASSLGGGYEQYF
TGCGCCAGCAGCCTGGGTGGGGGCTACGAGCAGTACTTC
>TRBJ1-1|-|TRBV18|-
CASSPNREGTEAFF
TGTGCCAGCTCACCGAACAGGGAGGGCACTGAAGCTTTCTTT
>TRBJ2-1|-|TRBV9|-
CASSVSGLGHNEQFF
TGTGCCAGCAGCGTATCCGGCCTAGGACACAATGAGCAGTTCTTC
>TRBJ2-7|TRBD1|TRBV6-5|-
CASSLSRDRASYEQYF
TGTGCCAGCAGTTTATCCCGGGACAGGGCATCCTACGAGCAGTACTTC
>TRBJ2-7|TRBD2|TRBV5-4|-
CASSSLRTSGSLGGYEQYF
TGTGCCAGCAGTAGTCTAAGGACTAGCGGGAGTTTAGGAGGCTACGAGCAGTACTTC
>TRBJ1-1|-|TRBV6-5|-
CASRLYGGRATEAFF
TGTGCCAGCAGGCTCTACGGGGGGAGGGCCACTGAAGCTTTCTTT
>TRBJ1-3|-|TRBV7-6|-
CASSLLAGNSGNTIYF
TGTGCCAGCAGCTTACTTGCAGGGAACTCTGGAAACACCATATATTTT
>TRBJ2-3|TRBD2|TRBV2|-
CASSFAGGRDTQYF
TGTGCCAGCTCCTTTGCGGGAGGGCGGGATACGCAGTATTTT
>TRBJ2-4|-|TRBV18|few
CASSPRLEVTKNIQYF
TGTGCCAGCTCACCTCGACTAGAGGTGACCAAAAACATTCAGTACTTC
>TRBJ2-7|-|TRBV5-4|-
CASSFGQGLTYEQYF
TGTGCCAGCAGCTTTGGGCAGGGTCTAACCTACGAGCAGTACTTC
>TRBJ2-5|-|TRBV18|-
CASSPPQRHNRWETQYF
TGTGCCAGCTCACCACCCCAGCGGCATAACCGATGGGAGACCCAGTACTTC
>TRBJ2-7|TRBD2|TRBV13|-
CASSFTSGRSSYEQYF
TGTGCCAGCAGCTTTACTAGCGGGAGGTCATCCTACGAGCAGTACTTC
>TRBJ2-7|-|TRBV18|-
CASSPSQEVYEQYF
TGTGCCAGCTCACCTTCACAGGAGGTCTACGAGCAGTACTTC
>TRBJ2-3|-|TRBV6-6|-
CATQWGGTDTQYF
TGTGCCACCCAATGGGGGGGCACAGATACGCAGTATTTT
>TRBJ2-7|-|TRBV10-3|-
CAISDSLLVTYEQYF
TGTGCCATCAGTGATTCATTGTTGGTAACCTACGAGCAGTACTTC
>TRBJ2-2|TRBD1|TRBV5-6|-
CASSWTGMGTGELFF
TGTGCCAGCAGCTGGACAGGGATGGGCACCGGGGAGCTGTTTTTT
>TRBJ2-3|-|TRBV5-4|-
CASSFSTDTQYF
TGTGCCAGCAGCTTTAGCACAGATACGCAGTATTTT
>TRBJ2-3|-|TRBV1|-
CTSSQGDSGRADTQYF
TGCACCAGCAGCCAAGGAGATAGCGGGAGAGCAGATACGCAGTATTTT
>TRBJ2-7|-|TRBV7-2|-
CASSQLTNSYEQYF
TGTGCCAGCAGCCAACTAACGAATTCCTACGAGCAGTACTTC
>TRBJ1-4|-|TRBV30|once
CAWSVWALREKLFF
TGTGCCTGGAGTGTATGGGCTCTTCGGGAAAAACTGTTTTTT
>TRBJ1-5|-|TRBV27|-
CASSLSGVLNQPQHF
TGTGCCAGCAGTTTATCCGGGGTTTTGAATCAGCCCCAGCATTTT
>TRBJ2-2|TRBD2|TRBV7-9|-
CASSFRLAANTGELFF
TGTGCCAGCAGCTTCAGACTAGCGGCGAACACCGGGGAGCTGTTTTTT
>TRBJ2-5|-|TRBV11-3|-
CASSSPETQYF
TGTGCCAGCAGCTCCCCGGAGACCCAGTACTTC
>TRBJ2-7|TRBD1|TRBV7-8|-
CASSGGQGYEQYF
TGTGCCAGCAGCGGGGGACAGGGGTACGAGCAGTACTTC
>TRBJ2-2|TRBD1|TRBV25-1|once
CASSRTGGVNTGELFF
TGTGCCAGCAGTAGGACAGGGGGTGTTAACACCGGGGAGCTGTTTTTT
>TRBJ1-1|-|TRBV11-2|-
CASSFFLSEAFF
TGTGCCAGCAGCTTTTTTCTCAGTGAAGCTTTCTTT
>TRBJ2-1|-|TRBV29-1|once
CSVDGQKLLYNEQFF
TGCAGCGTAGATGGACAGAAGCTCCTCTACAATGAGCAGTTCTTC
>TRBJ1-1|-|TRBV6-6|-
CASRDRLGAMNTEAFF
TGTGCCAGCAGGGACAGACTGGGTGCGATGAACACTGAAGCTTTCTTT
>TRBJ2-3|-|TRBV4-1|-
CASSHGTADTQYF
TGCGCCAGCAGCCATGGAACGGCAGATACGCAGTATTTT
>TRBJ2-1|TRBD2|TRBV7-2|-
CASSLSGSTDEQFF
TGTGCCAGCAGCTTGAGCGGGAGTACGGATGAGCAGTTCTTC
>TRBJ2-7|TRBD2|TRBV6-1|-
CASSEEGTRTYEQYF
TGTGCCAGCAGTGAAGAGGGGACTAGGACTTACGAGCAGTACTTC
>TRBJ2-5|TRBD1|TRBV10-3|-
CATQGQGNQETQYF
TGTGCCACCCAGGGACAGGGCAACCAAGAGACCCAGTACTTC
>TRBJ2-2|TRBD1|TRBV27|-
CASSLRTGAHLANTGELFF
TGTGCCAGCAGTTTAAGGACAGGGGCGCACCTAGCGAACACCGGGGAGCTGTTTTTT
>TRBJ2-7|-|TRBV10-3|-
CAISEGFPYEQYF
TGTGCCATCAGTGAGGGTTTCCCTTACGAGCAGTACTTC
>TRBJ2-4|-|TRBV6-1|-
CASSEALRGRNIQYF
TGTGCCAGCAGTGAAGCGCTTCGGGGAAGAAACATTCAGTACTTC
>TRBJ2-7|-|TRBV28|-
CASGRTVSYEQYF
TGTGCCAGCGGTAGAACCGTCTCCTACGAGCAGTACTTC
>TRBJ2-1|TRBD2|TRBV6-5|-
CASRPTSGAFSEQFF
TGTGCCAGCAGGCCAACTAGCGGGGCTTTCAGTGAGCAGTTCTTC
>TRBJ2-5|TRBD2|TRBV19|-
CASSDSGKETQYF
TGTGCCAGTAGTGATAGCGGGAAAGAGACCCAGTACTTC
>TRBJ2-1|-|TRBV7-2|-
CASSLASGYNEQFF
TGTGCCAGCAGCTTAGCGAGCGGTTACAATGAGCAGTTCTTC
>TRBJ2-1|TRBD2|TRBV29-1|once
CSIQTSGSYNEQFF
TGCAGCATTCAGACTAGCGGGAGCTACAATGAGCAGTTCTTC
>TRBJ2-3|-|TRBV7-2|-
CASSLAIVRTDTQYF
TGTGCCAGCAGCTTAGCGATCGTTCGCACAGATACGCAGTATTTT
>TRBJ2-1|-|TRBV6-1|-
CATGRGRGLYNEQFF
TGTGCCACAGGGAGGGGCAGGGGGCTTTACAATGAGCAGTTCTTC
>TRBJ2-7|-|TRBV18|-
CASSPQGRGIYEQYF
TGTGCCAGCTCACCCCAGGGGAGGGGGATCTACGAGCAGTACTTC
>TRBJ1-2|-|TRBV27|few
CASSTTTGTSGGYTF
TGTGCCAGCAGCACCACTACCGGGACCTCCGGTGGCTACACCTTC
>TRBJ1-2|TRBD1|TRBV19|-
CAREMTGPSHTF
TGTGCCAGAGAAATGACAGGGCCTTCCCACACCTTC
>TRBJ2-5|TRBD2|TRBV7-6|-
CASSSRTSGRETQYF
TGTGCCAGCAGCAGCCGGACTAGCGGGAGGGAGACCCAGTACTTC
>TRBJ2-1|-|TRBV28|-
CASRNLGGRYNEQFF
TGTGCCAGCAGGAACCTGGGGGGTCGATACAATGAGCAGTTCTTC
>TRBJ2-3|-|TRBV7-3|-
CASSLRNRVDTQYF
TGTGCCAGCAGCTTACGAAACAGGGTAGATACGCAGTATTTT
>TRBJ1-2|TRBD1|TRBV28|-
CASSSDRGDYTF
TGTGCCAGCAGCTCAGACAGGGGAGACTACACCTTC
>TRBJ2-7|-|TRBV7-2|-
CASSLGRRYEQYF
TGTGCCAGCAGCTTAGGTCGGCGGTACGAGCAGTACTTC